What follows are 17 T cell receptor beta chains derived from one specimen sequenced in a study of shared clonotypes between healthy human individuals. The naive CD8 fraction comprised CD45RO-negative cells positively selected for CCR7 and excluded terminally differentiated effector memory CD45RA+ cells. Using immunoSEQ multiplex PCR, the repertoire was profiled, and TCRdb retains in-frame clones only, with some absent. Of about 2.1 million clones listed, about 93% are singletons. Sequencing was carried out using naive CD8+ T cells from PBMCs. The receptors come from a man younger than 35 in good health. Some clones in this sample may be carry-over from other donors' samples.

Only one count was recorded for this clone. The chain links TRBV9 to TRBJ2-4; TRBD1 is a possible D gene (5 bases). This CDR3 is built from 15 residues. From germline, CDR1 is SGDLS and CDR2 YYNGEE. V lost 0 bases and J 6 bases, leaving 13 bases between the germline ends. The CDR3: CASSVGFGQGNIQYF. The DNA for the CDR3 is TGTGCCAGCAGCGTAGGGTTCGGGCAGGGAAACATTCAGTACTTC.

Regarding this clone: In the same sample, other DNA sequences code for this CDR3. V usage is TRBV5-6 and J usage is TRBJ1-1, with 7 bases identical to TRBD1. The germline V gene encodes CDR1 SGHDT and CDR2 YYEEEE. Unmatched junction bases numbered 5, after V lost 4 bases and J lost 5 bases. This CDR3 region has 13 residues. CDR3 loop: CASSPGGGTEAFF. The CDR3 DNA is TGTGCCAGCAGCCCAGGGGGTGGAACTGAAGCTTTCTTT.

V gene TRBV9 combines with J gene TRBJ2-7, with D tentatively TRBD1 or TRBD2 (6 bases each). With 3 bases removed from V and 7 bases from J, the gap between germline ends came to 14 bases. The CDR3 runs 13 residues. CDR1 and CDR2 from the germline V gene are SGDLS and YYNGEE. Written as DNA, the CDR3 is TGTGCCAGCAGCGAAGGGGGGAAGGTGGAGCAGTACTTC. Encoded protein: CASSEGGKVEQYF.

This clone was seen just once. The chain uses TRBV7-9 and TRBJ1-2; TRBD1 might be the D (5 bases). This CDR3 is 14 amino acids long. V was cut by 5 bases and J by 5 bases, with 15 bases left in between. Germline lookup yields CDR1 SEHNR and CDR2 FQNEAQ (reference sequence). The CDR3 reads CASSATPTVYGYTF. CDR3 DNA sequence: TGTGCCAGCAGCGCTACCCCGACAGTTTATGGCTACACCTTC.

The V gene is TRBV25-1, the J gene TRBJ2-5, with TRBD2 matching over 10 bases. The trim removed 6 bases at V and 5 bases at J, leaving 6 bases unmatched. The CDR3 contains 14 residues. Germline CDR1 and CDR2: MGHDK and SYGVNS. In DNA, the CDR3 is TGTGCCAGCAGGCAGCGGGAGGGCTGGGAGACCCAGTACTTC. This sequence encodes CASRQREGWETQYF.

CDR3 nucleotide sequence: TGCGCCAGCAGCCAAGTTCGTGAGAGGGCCAATGAGCAGTTCTTC. Translated: CASSQVRERANEQFF. The chain couples TRBV4-1 to TRBJ2-1, with D possibly TRBD2 on 5 matching bases. CDR1 is MGHRA, CDR2 YSYEKL, per germline. The CDR3 length is 15 residues. Trimming pared 1 base from V and 6 bases from J, leaving 13 bases between.

The chain recombines TRBV16 with TRBJ1-5; no firm D call. This CDR3 is 15 amino acids long. Trimming took 0 bases from V and 4 from J, leaving 10 bases between them. The germline V gene has CDR1 KGHSY and CDR2 FQNENV. The CDR3 sequence: CASSQSIRPNQPQHF. In nucleotides, the CDR3 is TGTGCCAGCAGCCAATCGATCCGTCCTAATCAGCCCCAGCATTTT.

The chain joins TRBV27 to TRBJ2-3; D is unresolved. This CDR3 has 11 amino acids. The V and J ends lost 0 bases and 9 bases respectively, with 4 bases between them. Germline values: CDR1 MNHEY, CDR2 SMNVEV (reference sequence). The CDR3 region is CASSLSSTQYF. CDR3 sequence (DNA): TGTGCCAGCAGTTTATCGTCAACGCAGTATTTT.

CDR3 residues: CASSLPRDEQYF. CDR3 bases: TGTGCCAGCAGCTTGCCGAGGGACGAGCAGTACTTC. The chain couples TRBV7-9 to TRBJ2-7; D may be TRBD2 (5 bases). V dropped 3 bases and J dropped 5 bases, with 8 bases sitting between them. Germline values: CDR1 SEHNR, CDR2 FQNEAQ (reference sequence). CDR3 size: 12 residues. Variable domain in full (rest from reference TRBV7-9 and TRBJ2-7): DTGVSQNPRHKITKRGQNVTFRCDPISEHNRLYWYRQTLGQGPEFLTYFQNEAQLEKSRLLSDRFSAERPKGSFSTLEIQRTEQGDSAMYLCASSLPRDEQYFGPGTRLTVT.

This chain uses TRBV7-8 with TRBJ2-1; 14 bases fit TRBD2. Germline trimming cut 5 bases from V and 2 bases from J; bases unmatched to any gene: 14. The CDR3 consists of 20 residues. In germline, CDR1 is SGHVS, CDR2 FQNEAQ. The CDR3 DNA follows: TGTGCCAGCAGCCATCCTACCGGGACTAGCGGGAGTCGCCCCTACAATGAGCAGTTCTTC. As protein: CASSHPTGTSGSRPYNEQFF.

The chain links TRBV9 to TRBJ2-2, with 7 bases fitting TRBD1. V dropped 3 bases and J dropped 6; count of bases not matched to a gene: 8. Germline V gene data show CDR1 as SGDLS and CDR2 as YYNGEE. This CDR3 comprises 15 residues. Here the CDR3 reads CASSALGDRAGELFF. In nucleotides, the CDR3 is TGTGCCAGCAGCGCCCTAGGAGACAGGGCCGGGGAGCTGTTTTTT.

On this clone: This CDR3 is also generated by other DNA sequences in the sample. The J gene is TRBJ1-1, the V gene TRBV5-1; D is unresolved. The germline V and J ends were trimmed by 1 base and 1 base, with 8 bases remaining between them. The length of the CDR3 is 14 residues. CDR1 is SGHRS, CDR2 YFSETQ, per germline. CDR3: CASSLRGGNTEAFF. CDR3 bases: TGCGCCAGCAGCTTGCGGGGAGGGAACACTGAAGCTTTCTTT.

To note about this clone: The sample contains more than one DNA sequence encoding this CDR3. In nucleotides, the CDR3 is TGCGCCAGCAGCTTGAGCGTAGCGGGAGCCTACGAGCAGTACTTC. This encodes CASSLSVAGAYEQYF. The gene calls are TRBV5-1 and TRBJ2-7; 9 bases are shared with TRBD2. V lost 1 base, J lost 2 bases, and 4 bases stayed unmatched. The CDR3 covers 15 residues. Germline assignment: CDR1 SGHRS and CDR2 YFSETQ. Full variable domain (outside the CDR3, taken from reference TRBV5-1 and TRBJ2-7): KAGVTQTPRYLIKTRGQQVTLSCSPISGHRSVSWYQQTPGQGLQFLFEYFSETQRNKGNFPGRFSGRQFSNSRSEMNVSTLELGDSALYLCASSLSVAGAYEQYFGPGTRLTVT.

The chain couples TRBV10-3 to TRBJ2-3; 11 bases agree with TRBD2. The germline CDR1 and CDR2 sequences are ENHRY and SYGVKD. The CDR3 runs 14 residues. J gave up 6 bases and V 7 bases, and 6 bases lay outside the gene matches. Written as DNA, the CDR3 is TGTGCCATCACCGGAACTAGCGGGAGTGATACGCAGTATTTT. Protein: CAITGTSGSDTQYF.

The rearrangement links TRBV9 to TRBJ1-1, with 7 nucleotides matching TRBD1. In germline, CDR1 is SGDLS, CDR2 YYNGEE. The CDR3 has 15 amino acids. V trimming: 4 bases; J trimming: 4 bases; junction bases outside the gene matches: 10. Here the CDR3 reads CASSHRQGIFTEAFF. The CDR3 DNA sequence: TGTGCCAGCAGCCACCGACAGGGAATCTTCACTGAAGCTTTCTTT.

V and J are TRBV2 and TRBJ1-1; no clear D. Germline lookup yields CDR1 SNHLY and CDR2 FYNNEI. The CDR3 sequence is 14 residues long. V was trimmed by 1 base and J by 1 base, leaving 7 bases between them. The CDR3 here is CASSEVPPNTEAFF. CDR3 nucleotides: TGTGCCAGCAGTGAAGTTCCCCCGAACACTGAAGCTTTCTTT.

The chain uses TRBV5-1 and TRBJ1-5; 10 nucleotides match TRBD1. The V gene's germline CDR1 is SGHRS and CDR2 YFSETQ. This CDR3 has 15 residues. With V trimmed by 0 bases and J by 5 bases, 2 bases remained unmatched. CDR3 nucleotide sequence: TGCGCCAGCAGCTTGGGACAGGGGGCCGATCAGCCCCAGCATTTT. Translation gives CASSLGQGADQPQHF.